Listed below are T cell receptor beta chains from one sample, sequenced in a study of blood T cell repertoires in COVID-19. Method: immunoSEQ multiplex PCR; TCRdb's copy keeps in-frame clones and lacks some. The sample holds more than 95,000 clones, about 85% seen once. The material sequenced was peripheral blood. The source is a human donor in a cohort sampled during active COVID-19. Each CDR3 is given with its conserved first and last residue. The D gene is left open where the match is weak. Size is omitted from some rows. Given values are once, few, many or a class for expanded clones.

V	size	J	length	D	CDR3	DNA
TRBV28	.	TRBJ2-7	14	.	CASSLPSASYEQYF	TGTGCCAGCAGTTTACCGAGTGCCTCCTACGAGCAGTACTTC
TRBV3-1/TRBV3-2	.	TRBJ2-5	18	TRBD1	CASRPGQGGGGSRETQYF	TGTGCCAGCAGGCCCGGACAGGGGGGAGGCGGGAGTAGGGAGACCCAGTACTTC
TRBV20-1	.	TRBJ1-2	11	.	CSARGTVYNTF	TGCAGTGCTAGAGGGACAGTGTATAACACCTTC
TRBV10-1	.	TRBJ2-2	14	.	CASSYSGRTGELFF	TGCGCCAGCAGTTATTCAGGGCGGACCGGGGAGCTGTTTTTT
TRBV21-1	.	TRBJ2-7	18	.	CASSSTRLAGEGCYEQYF	TGTGCCAGCAGTTCTACTCGACTAGCGGGAGAGGGCTGCTACGAGCAGTACTTC
TRBV14	.	TRBJ1-1	13	.	CASSQDMGGKAFF	TGTGCCAGCAGCCAAGATATGGGGGGGAAAGCTTTCTTT
TRBV5-4	.	TRBJ2-5	16	TRBD2	CASSQGLAGAGETQYF	TGTGCCAGCAGCCAGGGACTAGCGGGGGCCGGAGAGACCCAGTACTTC
TRBV10-1	.	TRBJ2-3	15	.	CASSKFAERTDTQYF	TGCGCCAGCAGTAAGTTTGCGGAACGCACAGATACGCAGTATTTT
TRBV6-4	.	TRBJ2-1	17	TRBD1	CASSDSIFGTGNNEQFF	TGTGCCAGCAGTGACTCGATCTTCGGGACAGGTAACAATGAGCAGTTCTTC
TRBV7-7	.	TRBJ2-1	15	.	CASSLEESSYNEQFF	TGTGCCAGCAGCTTAGAGGAGAGCTCCTACAATGAGCAGTTCTTC
TRBV19	.	TRBJ1-2	11	.	CASREDYGYTF	TGTGCCAGTAGGGAGGACTATGGCTACACCTTC
TRBV19	.	TRBJ2-6	17	.	CASSSRQGWSGANVLTF	TGTGCCAGTAGTTCTCGCCAGGGGTGGTCTGGGGCCAACGTCCTGACTTTC
TRBV11-2	.	TRBJ2-2	15	TRBD1	CASSGQGQGPRELFF	TGTGCCAGCAGCGGACAAGGACAGGGTCCTAGGGAGCTGTTTTTT
TRBV4-1	.	TRBJ2-3	20	TRBD2	CASSLNRGTSGRVSTDTQYF	TGCGCCAGCAGCCTCAATAGGGGGACTAGCGGGAGGGTTAGCACAGATACGCAGTATTTT
TRBV9	few	TRBJ2-2	13	.	CASSVEMTGELFF	TGTGCCAGCAGCGTAGAGATGACAGGGGAGCTGTTTTTT
TRBV7-9	few	TRBJ1-4	15	.	CASSLWSRRDEKLFF	TGTGCCAGCAGCCTCTGGAGCCGGAGAGATGAAAAACTGTTTTTT